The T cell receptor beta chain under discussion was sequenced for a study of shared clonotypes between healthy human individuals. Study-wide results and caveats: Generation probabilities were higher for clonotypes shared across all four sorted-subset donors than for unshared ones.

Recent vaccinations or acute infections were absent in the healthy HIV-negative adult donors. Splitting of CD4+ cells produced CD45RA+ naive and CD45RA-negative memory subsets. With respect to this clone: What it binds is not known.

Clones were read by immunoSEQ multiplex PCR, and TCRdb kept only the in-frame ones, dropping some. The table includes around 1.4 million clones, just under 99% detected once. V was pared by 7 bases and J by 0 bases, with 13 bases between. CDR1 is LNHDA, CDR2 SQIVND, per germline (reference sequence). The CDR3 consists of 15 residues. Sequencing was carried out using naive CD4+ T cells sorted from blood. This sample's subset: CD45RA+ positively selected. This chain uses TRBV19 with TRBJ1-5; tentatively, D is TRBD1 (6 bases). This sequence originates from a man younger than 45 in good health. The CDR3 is CASIQGRNSNQPQHF. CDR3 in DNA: TGTGCCAGTATCCAGGGGAGAAATAGCAATCAGCCCCAGCATTTT.